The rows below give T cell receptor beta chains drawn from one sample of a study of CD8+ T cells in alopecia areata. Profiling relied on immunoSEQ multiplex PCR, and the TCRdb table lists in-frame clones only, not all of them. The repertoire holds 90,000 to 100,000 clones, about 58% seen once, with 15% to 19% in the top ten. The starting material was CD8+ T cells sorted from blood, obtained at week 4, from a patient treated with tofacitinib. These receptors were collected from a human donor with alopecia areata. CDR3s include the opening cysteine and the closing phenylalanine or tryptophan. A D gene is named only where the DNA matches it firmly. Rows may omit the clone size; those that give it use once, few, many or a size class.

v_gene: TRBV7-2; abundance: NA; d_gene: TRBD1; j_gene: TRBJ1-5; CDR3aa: CASSSMGQGLNQPQHF; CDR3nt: TGTGCCAGCAGCTCGATGGGACAGGGTCTAAATCAGCCCCAGCATTTT
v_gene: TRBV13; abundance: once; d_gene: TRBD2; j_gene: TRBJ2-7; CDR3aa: CASSYRLGSGAMDEQYF; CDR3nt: TGTGCCAGCAGCTACCGCCTGGGGAGCGGGGCCATGGACGAGCAGTACTTC
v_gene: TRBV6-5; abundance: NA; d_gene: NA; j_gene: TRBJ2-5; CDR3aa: CASSWGSQETQYF; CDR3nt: TGTGCCAGCAGTTGGGGATCCCAAGAGACCCAGTACTTC
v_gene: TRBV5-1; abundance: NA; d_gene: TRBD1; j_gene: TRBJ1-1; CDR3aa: CASSLGDSLTEAFF; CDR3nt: TGCGCCAGCAGCTTAGGGGACAGCCTCACTGAAGCTTTCTTT
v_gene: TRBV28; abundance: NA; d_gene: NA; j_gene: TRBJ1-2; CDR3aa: CASSFLDWGYTF; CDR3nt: TGTGCCAGCAGTTTTCTGGACTGGGGCTACACCTTC
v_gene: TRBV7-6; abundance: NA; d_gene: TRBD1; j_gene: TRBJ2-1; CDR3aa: CASSPDRSWDEQFF; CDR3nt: TGTGCCAGCAGCCCGGACAGGTCTTGGGATGAGCAGTTCTTC
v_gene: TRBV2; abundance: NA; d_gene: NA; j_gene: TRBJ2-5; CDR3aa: CASSTPLQETQYF; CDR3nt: TGTGCCAGCAGCACGCCCTTACAAGAGACCCAGTACTTC
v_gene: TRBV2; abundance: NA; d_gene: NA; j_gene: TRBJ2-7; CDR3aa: CASSPPWTAF; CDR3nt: TGTGCCAGCAGTCCCCCCTGGACCGCATTC
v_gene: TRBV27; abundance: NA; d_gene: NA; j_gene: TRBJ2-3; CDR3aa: CASSPTASTPDTQYF; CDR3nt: TGTGCCAGCAGTCCCACCGCTAGTACTCCAGATACGCAGTATTTT
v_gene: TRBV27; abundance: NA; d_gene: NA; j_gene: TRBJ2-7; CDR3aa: CASSFLGVYEQYF; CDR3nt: TGTGCCAGCAGTTTTCTCGGCGTCTACGAGCAGTACTTC
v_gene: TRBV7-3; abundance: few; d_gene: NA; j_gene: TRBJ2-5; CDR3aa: CASSPLGRETQYF; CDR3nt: TGTGCCAGCAGCCCACTCGGCCGAGAGACCCAGTACTTC
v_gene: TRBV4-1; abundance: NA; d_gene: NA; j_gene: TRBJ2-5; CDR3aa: CASSQVRGEQETQYF; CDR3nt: TGCGCCAGCAGCCAAGTTAGGGGCGAGCAAGAGACCCAGTACTTC
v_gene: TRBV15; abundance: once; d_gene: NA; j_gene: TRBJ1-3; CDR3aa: CATSNHPGNTIYF; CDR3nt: TGTGCCACCAGCAACCACCCTGGAAACACCATATATTTT
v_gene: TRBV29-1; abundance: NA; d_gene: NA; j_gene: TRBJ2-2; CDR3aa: CSVESELSTGELFF; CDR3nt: TGCAGCGTTGAATCTGAGTTGTCAACCGGGGAGCTGTTTTTT
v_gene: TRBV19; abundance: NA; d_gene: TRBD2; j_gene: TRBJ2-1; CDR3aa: CASRLAGGPDEQFF; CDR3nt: TGTGCCAGCCGACTAGCGGGAGGGCCGGATGAGCAGTTCTTC
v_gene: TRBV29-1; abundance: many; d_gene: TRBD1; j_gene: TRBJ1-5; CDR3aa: CSVDGRIGTGALIGNQPQHF; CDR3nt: TGCAGCGTTGATGGGCGGATAGGGACAGGGGCATTAATCGGCAATCAGCCCCAGCATTTT
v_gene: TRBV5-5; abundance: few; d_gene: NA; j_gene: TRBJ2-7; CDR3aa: CASSYSLTYEQYF; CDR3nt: TGTGCCAGCAGCTATTCCTTGACCTACGAGCAGTACTTC
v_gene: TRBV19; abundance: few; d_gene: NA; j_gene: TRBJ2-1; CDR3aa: CASSLWPNEQFF; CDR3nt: TGTGCCAGTAGTTTGTGGCCGAATGAGCAGTTCTTC
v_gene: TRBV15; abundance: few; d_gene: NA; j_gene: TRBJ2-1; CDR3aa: CATSEDSSSYNEQFF; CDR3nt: TGTGCCACCAGCGAGGACTCGAGCTCCTACAATGAGCAGTTCTTC
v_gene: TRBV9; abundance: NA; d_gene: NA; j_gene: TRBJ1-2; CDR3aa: CASSAFDSLYGYTF; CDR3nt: TGTGCCAGCAGCGCATTTGACAGTCTCTATGGCTACACCTTC
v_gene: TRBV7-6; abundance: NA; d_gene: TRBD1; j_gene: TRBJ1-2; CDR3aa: CASSWTGGSGGYTF; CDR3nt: TGTGCCAGCAGTTGGACAGGGGGCTCGGGTGGCTACACCTTC
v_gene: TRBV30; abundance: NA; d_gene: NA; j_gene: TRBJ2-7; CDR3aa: CAWSRTGFKPYEQYF; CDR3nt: TGTGCCTGGAGTAGGACGGGTTTTAAACCCTACGAGCAGTACTTC
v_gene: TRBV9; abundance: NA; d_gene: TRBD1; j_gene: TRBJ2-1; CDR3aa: CASSAGDRVHNEQFF; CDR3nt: TGTGCCAGCAGCGCCGGGGACAGGGTGCACAATGAGCAGTTCTTC
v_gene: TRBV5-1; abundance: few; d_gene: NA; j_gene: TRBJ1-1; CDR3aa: CASSPGWDYTEAFF; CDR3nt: TGCGCCAGCAGCCCCGGGTGGGATTACACTGAAGCTTTCTTT
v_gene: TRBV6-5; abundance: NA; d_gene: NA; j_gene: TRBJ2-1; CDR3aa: CASARAGSSYNEQFF; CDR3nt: TGTGCCAGCGCCCGAGCGGGTAGCTCCTACAATGAGCAGTTCTTC
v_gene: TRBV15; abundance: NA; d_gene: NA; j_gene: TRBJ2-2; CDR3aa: CATSDPTALGNTGELFF; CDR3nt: TGTGCCACCAGCGACCCGACCGCACTCGGGAACACCGGGGAGCTGTTTTTT
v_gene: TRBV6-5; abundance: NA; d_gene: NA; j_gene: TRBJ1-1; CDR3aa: CASSLGGNTEAFF; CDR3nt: TGTGCCAGCAGTCTCGGTGGGAACACTGAAGCTTTCTTT
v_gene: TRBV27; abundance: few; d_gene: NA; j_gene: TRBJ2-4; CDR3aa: CASSVSPSEAKNIQYF; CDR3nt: TGTGCCAGCAGTGTAAGCCCTAGCGAAGCCAAAAACATTCAGTACTTC
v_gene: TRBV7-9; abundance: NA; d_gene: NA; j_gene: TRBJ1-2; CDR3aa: CASSSDYGYTF; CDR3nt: TGTGCCAGCAGCTCTGACTATGGCTACACCTTC
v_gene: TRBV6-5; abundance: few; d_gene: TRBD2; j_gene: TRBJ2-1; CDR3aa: CASSSSSGGTNEQFF; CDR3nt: TGTGCCAGCAGTTCATCTAGCGGGGGGACAAATGAGCAGTTCTTC
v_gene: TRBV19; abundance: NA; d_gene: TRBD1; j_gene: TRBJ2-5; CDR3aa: CASSRYGQGGETQYF; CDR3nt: TGTGCCAGTAGTAGATACGGACAGGGGGGAGAGACCCAGTACTTC
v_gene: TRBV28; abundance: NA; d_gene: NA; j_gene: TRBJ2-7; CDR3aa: CASSSGLLGEQYF; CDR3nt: TGTGCCAGCAGTTCCGGCCTTTTGGGTGAGCAGTACTTC
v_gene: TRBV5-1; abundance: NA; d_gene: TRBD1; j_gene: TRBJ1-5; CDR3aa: CASSLYGTASNQPQHF; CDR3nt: TGCGCCAGCAGCCTTTACGGGACAGCTAGCAATCAGCCCCAGCATTTT
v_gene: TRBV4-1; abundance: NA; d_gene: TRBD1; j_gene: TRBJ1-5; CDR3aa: CASSQRPPGTGGYNGNQPQHF; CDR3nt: TGCGCCAGCAGCCAAAGACCACCCGGGACAGGAGGTTATAATGGCAATCAGCCCCAGCATTTT
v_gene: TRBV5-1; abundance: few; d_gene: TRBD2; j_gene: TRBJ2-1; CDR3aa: CASQMTSGRATEQFF; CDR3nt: TGCGCCAGCCAAATGACTAGCGGGAGGGCCACTGAGCAGTTCTTC
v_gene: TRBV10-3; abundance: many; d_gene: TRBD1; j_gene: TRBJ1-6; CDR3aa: CAISVQGADNSPLHF; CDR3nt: TGTGCCATCAGTGTACAGGGGGCCGATAATTCACCCCTCCACTTT
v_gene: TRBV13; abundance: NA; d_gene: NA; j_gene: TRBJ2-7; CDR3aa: CASSLDRTYEQYF; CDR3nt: TGTGCCAGCAGCTTAGACAGAACCTACGAGCAGTACTTC
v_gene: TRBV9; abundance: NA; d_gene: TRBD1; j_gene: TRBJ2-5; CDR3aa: CASSDRTGGAGETQYF; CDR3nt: TGTGCCAGCAGCGATCGGACAGGGGGCGCAGGGGAGACCCAGTACTTC
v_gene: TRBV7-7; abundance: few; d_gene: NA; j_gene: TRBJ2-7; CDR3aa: CASSLGAGSSYEQYF; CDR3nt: TGTGCCAGCAGCTTAGGCGCGGGTTCGTCCTACGAGCAGTACTTC
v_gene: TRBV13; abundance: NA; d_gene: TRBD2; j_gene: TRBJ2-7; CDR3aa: CASSFGLAGFSYEQYF; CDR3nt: TGTGCCAGCAGCTTTGGCCTAGCGGGTTTCTCCTACGAGCAGTACTTC
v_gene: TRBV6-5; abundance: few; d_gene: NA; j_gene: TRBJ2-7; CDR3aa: CASSVGRNYEQYF; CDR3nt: TGTGCCAGCTCCGTTGGCAGGAACTACGAGCAGTACTTC
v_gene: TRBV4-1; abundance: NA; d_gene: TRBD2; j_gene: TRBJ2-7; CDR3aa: CASSQLAGDYEQYF; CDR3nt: TGCGCCAGCAGCCAATTAGCGGGAGACTACGAGCAGTACTTC
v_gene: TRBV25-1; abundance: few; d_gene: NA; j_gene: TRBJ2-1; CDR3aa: CASSESSGATGDNEQFF; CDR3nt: TGTGCCAGCAGTGAGTCATCCGGGGCAACGGGGGACAATGAGCAGTTCTTC
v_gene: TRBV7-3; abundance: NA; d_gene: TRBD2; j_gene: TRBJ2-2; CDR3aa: CASSSSGRATGELFF; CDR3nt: TGTGCCAGCAGCTCTAGCGGGAGGGCCACCGGGGAGCTGTTTTTT
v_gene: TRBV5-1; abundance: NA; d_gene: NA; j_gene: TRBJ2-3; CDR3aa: CASSLNLRTHYKEDTQYF; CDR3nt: TGCGCCAGCAGCTTGAACCTGAGAACTCACTACAAGGAAGATACGCAGTATTTT
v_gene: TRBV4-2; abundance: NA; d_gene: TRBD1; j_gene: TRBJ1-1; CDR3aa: CASSQSDRGFSEAFF; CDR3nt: TGTGCCAGCAGCCAGTCCGACAGGGGGTTTTCTGAAGCTTTCTTT
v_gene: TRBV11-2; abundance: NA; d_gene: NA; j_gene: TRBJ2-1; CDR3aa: CASSLPNEQFF; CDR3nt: TGTGCCAGCAGCTTACCCAATGAGCAGTTCTTC
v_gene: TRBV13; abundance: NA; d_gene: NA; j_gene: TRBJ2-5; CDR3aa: CASSSDRETQYF; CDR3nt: TGTGCCAGCAGCTCGGACCGGGAGACCCAGTACTTC
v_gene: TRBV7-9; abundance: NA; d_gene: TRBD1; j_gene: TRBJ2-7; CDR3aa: CASSRDSTYEQYF; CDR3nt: TGTGCCAGCAGCCGGGACAGCACCTACGAGCAGTACTTC
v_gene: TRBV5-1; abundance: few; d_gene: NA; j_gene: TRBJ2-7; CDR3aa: CASSFGTAIIHSYEQYF; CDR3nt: TGCGCCAGCAGCTTCGGGACTGCGATAATCCACTCCTACGAGCAGTACTTC